The next 5 T cell receptor beta chains were all read from a single sample in a study of cytomegalovirus exposure and HLA in healthy donors. The PCR used 60 Vbeta and 13 Jbeta primers. The table came from immunoSEQ multiplex PCR; TCRdb's copy has only in-frame clones and leaves some out. The sample holds under 150,000 clones, about 80% seen once. Input material: PBMCs. The receptors derive from a woman aged 45-65 years in good health and CMV-seropositive.

V gene TRBV11-3 combines with J gene TRBJ2-2; D unclear. The CDR3 covers 12 residues. Germline V lookup: CDR1 SGHNT, CDR2 YENEEA. Trimming left V 2 bases short and J 5 bases short, with 3 bases between. The CDR3 sequence is CASSLLTGELFF. The DNA of the CDR3 is TGTGCCAGCAGCTTACTGACCGGGGAGCTGTTTTTT.

The chain recombines TRBV2 with TRBJ1-1; 8 bases are shared with TRBD1. Germline CDR1 is SNHLY and CDR2 is FYNNEI. J gave up 8 bases and V 3 bases, and 5 bases lay outside the gene matches. The CDR3 is 13 amino acids. The chain's CDR3 is CASSDNRGKEAFF. Here the CDR3 DNA reads TGTGCCAGCAGTGACAACAGGGGGAAAGAAGCTTTCTTT.

The chain couples TRBV27 to TRBJ1-5; tentatively, D is TRBD1 (5 bases). Germline values: CDR1 MNHEY, CDR2 SMNVEV (reference sequence). Between the trimmed V and J ends, which lost 4 bases and 4 bases, there was a span of 11 bases. The CDR3 is 14 amino acids. The CDR3 sequence: CASSSARVNQPQHF. The DNA of the CDR3 is TGTGCCAGCAGTTCTGCCAGGGTGAATCAGCCCCAGCATTTT.

CDR3 bases: TGCGCCAGCAGCCAAGTCGCCGGGACTAGCGGACACTACAATGAGCAGTTCTTC. It specifies CASSQVAGTSGHYNEQFF. The chain combines TRBV4-3 with TRBJ2-1; TRBD2 agrees at 11 bases. CDR1 is LGHNA, CDR2 YSLEER, per germline. The CDR3 consists of 18 residues. V trimming: 1 base; J trimming: 3 bases; junction bases outside the gene matches: 8.

The V gene is TRBV19, the J gene TRBJ1-1; tentatively, D is TRBD1 (6 bases). CDR3 length: 13 amino acids. V lost 6 bases, J lost 5 bases, and 13 bases lay in between. CDR1 and CDR2 (germline): LNHDA, SQIVND (reference sequence). CDR3 bases: TGTGCCAGTAGGATGGACAGCCTGACTGAAGCTTTCTTT. Residues: CASRMDSLTEAFF.